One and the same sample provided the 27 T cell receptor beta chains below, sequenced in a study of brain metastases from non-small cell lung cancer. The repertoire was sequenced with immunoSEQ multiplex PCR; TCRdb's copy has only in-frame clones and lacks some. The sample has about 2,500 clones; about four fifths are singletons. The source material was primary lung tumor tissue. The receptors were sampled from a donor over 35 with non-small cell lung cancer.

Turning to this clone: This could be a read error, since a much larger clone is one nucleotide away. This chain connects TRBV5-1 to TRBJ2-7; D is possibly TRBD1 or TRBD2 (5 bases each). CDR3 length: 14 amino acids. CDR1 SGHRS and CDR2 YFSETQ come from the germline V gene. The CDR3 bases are TGCGCCAGCAGCTCAACCGGGGCCGTCTACAAGCAGTACTTC. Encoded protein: CASSSTGAVYKQYF.

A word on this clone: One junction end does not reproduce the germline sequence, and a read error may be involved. CDR3 in amino acids: CASRGGQGGTDMQYF. The CDR3 region has the DNA TGTGCCAGCCGTGGGGGGCAGGGTGGCACAGATATGCAGTATTTT. This sequence joins TRBV2 and TRBJ2-3; D is tentatively TRBD1 or TRBD2 (6 bases each). The length of the CDR3 is 15 residues. Looked up from germline, CDR1 is SNHLY and CDR2 is FYNNEI.

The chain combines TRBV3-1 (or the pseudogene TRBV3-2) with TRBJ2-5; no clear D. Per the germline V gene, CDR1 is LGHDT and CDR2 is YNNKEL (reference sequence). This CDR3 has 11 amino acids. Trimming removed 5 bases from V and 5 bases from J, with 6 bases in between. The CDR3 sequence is CASSSTETQYF. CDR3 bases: TGTGCCAGCAGCTCTACGGAGACCCAGTACTTC.

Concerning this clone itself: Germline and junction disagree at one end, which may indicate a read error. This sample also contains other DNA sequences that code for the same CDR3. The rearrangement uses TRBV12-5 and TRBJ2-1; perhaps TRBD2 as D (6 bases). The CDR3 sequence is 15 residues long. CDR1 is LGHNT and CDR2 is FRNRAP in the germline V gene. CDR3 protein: CASAPDGSSYNEQFF. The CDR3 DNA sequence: TGTGCTAGTGCCCCAGACGGGAGCTCCTATAATGAGCAGTTCTTC.

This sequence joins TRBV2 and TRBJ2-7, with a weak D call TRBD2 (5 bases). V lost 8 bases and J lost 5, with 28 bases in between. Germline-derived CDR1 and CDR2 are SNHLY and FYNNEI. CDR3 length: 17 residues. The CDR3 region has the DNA TGTGCCAGCTTCTACCTTGCGGGCGCGCGGCTGCCGGACGAGCAGTACTTC. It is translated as CASFYLAGARLPDEQYF. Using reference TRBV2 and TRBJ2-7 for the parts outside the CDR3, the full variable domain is EPEVTQTPSHQVTQMGQEVILRCVPISNHLYFYWYRQILGQKVEFLVSFYNNEISEKSEIFDDQFSVERPDGSNFTLKIRSTKLEDSAMYFCASFYLAGARLPDEQYFGPGTRLTVT.

The CDR3 nucleotides are TGTGCCAGCAGTGAAGCGGGACAGGGGACAGATACGCAGTATTTT. Its protein product is CASSEAGQGTDTQYF. The genes are TRBV2 and TRBJ2-3; 10 bases agree with TRBD1. After removal of 0 bases from V and 3 bases from J, the junction contained 0 bases not matched to a gene. The CDR3 extends over 15 amino acids. From germline, CDR1 is SNHLY and CDR2 FYNNEI.

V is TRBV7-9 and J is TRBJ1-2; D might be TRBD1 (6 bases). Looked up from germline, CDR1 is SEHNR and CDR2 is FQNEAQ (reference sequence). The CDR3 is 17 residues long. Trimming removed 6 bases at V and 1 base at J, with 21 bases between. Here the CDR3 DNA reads TGTGCCAGCAGGTTACGGACAGACCCCAAGGGTAACTATGGCTACACCTTC. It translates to CASRLRTDPKGNYGYTF.

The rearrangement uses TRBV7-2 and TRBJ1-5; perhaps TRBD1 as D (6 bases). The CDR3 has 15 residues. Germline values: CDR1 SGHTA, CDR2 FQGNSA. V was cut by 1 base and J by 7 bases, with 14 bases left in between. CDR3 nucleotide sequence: TGTGCCAGCAGCTTAGGTTCGGGGGCAGGACAGCCCCAGCATTTT. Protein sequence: CASSLGSGAGQPQHF.

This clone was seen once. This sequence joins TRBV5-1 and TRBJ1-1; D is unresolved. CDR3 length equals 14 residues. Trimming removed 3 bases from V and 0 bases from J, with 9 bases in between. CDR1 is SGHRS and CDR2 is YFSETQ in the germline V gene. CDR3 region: CASSSEGMNTEAFF. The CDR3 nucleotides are TGCGCCAGCAGCTCAGAAGGCATGAACACTGAAGCTTTCTTT.

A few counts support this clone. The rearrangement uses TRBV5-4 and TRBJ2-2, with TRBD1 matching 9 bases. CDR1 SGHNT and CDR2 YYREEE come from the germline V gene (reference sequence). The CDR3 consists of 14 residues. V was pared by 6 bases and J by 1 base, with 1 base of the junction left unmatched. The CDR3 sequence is CASTDRGNTGELFF. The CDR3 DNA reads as TGTGCCAGCACGGACAGGGGGAACACCGGGGAGCTGTTTTTT.

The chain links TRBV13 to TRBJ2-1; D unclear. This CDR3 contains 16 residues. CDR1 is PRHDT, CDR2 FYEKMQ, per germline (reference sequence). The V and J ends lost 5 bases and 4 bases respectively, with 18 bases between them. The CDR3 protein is CASSDFRTVNYNEQFF. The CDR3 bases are TGTGCCAGCAGCGACTTCAGGACGGTAAATTACAATGAGCAGTTCTTC.

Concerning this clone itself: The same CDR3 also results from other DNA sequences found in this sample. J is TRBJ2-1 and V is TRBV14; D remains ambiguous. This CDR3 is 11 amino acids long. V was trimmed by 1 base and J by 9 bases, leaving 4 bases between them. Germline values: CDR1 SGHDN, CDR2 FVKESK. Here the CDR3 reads CASSQGSEQFF. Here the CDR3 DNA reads TGTGCCAGCAGCCAAGGGAGTGAGCAGTTCTTC.

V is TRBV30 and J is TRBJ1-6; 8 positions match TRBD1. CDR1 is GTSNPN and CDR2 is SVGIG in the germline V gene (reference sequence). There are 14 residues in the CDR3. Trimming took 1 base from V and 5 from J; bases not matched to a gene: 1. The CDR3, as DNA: TGTGCCTGGAGTGCGGGACAGGATAATTCACCCCTCCACTTT. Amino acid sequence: CAWSAGQDNSPLHF.

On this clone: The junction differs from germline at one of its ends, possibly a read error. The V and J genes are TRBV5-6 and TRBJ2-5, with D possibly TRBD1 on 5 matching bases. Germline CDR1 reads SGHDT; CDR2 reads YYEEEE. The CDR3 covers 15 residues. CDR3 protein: CVSSLPRVGKETQYF. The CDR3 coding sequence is TGTGTCAGCAGCTTGCCCAGGGTTGGGAAGGAGACCCAGTACTTC.

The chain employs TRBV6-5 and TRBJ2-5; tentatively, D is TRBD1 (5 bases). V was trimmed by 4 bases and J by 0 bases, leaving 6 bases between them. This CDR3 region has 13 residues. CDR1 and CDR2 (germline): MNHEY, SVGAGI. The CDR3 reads CASSSGYQETQYF. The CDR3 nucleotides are TGTGCCAGCAGTTCAGGGTACCAAGAGACCCAGTACTTC.

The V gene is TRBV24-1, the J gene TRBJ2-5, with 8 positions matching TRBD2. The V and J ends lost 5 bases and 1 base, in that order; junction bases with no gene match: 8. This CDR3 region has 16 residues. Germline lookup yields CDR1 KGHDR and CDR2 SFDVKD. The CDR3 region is CATSAGGLGGQETQYF. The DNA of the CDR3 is TGTGCCACCAGTGCGGGGGGGCTGGGCGGCCAAGAGACCCAGTACTTC.

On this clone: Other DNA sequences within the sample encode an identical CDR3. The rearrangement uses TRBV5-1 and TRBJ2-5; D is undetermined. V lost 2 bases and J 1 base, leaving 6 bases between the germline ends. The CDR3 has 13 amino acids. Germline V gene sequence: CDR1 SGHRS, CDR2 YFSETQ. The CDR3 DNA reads TGCGCCAGCAGCTTAGGGATCCAAGAGACCCAGTACTTC. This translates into CASSLGIQETQYF. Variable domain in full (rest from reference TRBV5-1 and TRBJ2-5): KAGVTQTPRYLIKTRGQQVTLSCSPISGHRSVSWYQQTPGQGLQFLFEYFSETQRNKGNFPGRFSGRQFSNSRSEMNVSTLELGDSALYLCASSLGIQETQYFGPGTRLLVL.

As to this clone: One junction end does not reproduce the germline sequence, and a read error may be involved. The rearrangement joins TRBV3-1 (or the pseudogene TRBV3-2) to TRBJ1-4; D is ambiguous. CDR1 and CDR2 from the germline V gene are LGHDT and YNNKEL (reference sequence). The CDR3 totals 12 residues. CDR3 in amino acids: CASSRGSEKLFF. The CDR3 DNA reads TGTGCCAGCAGCCGGGGTAGTGAAAAACTATTTTTT.

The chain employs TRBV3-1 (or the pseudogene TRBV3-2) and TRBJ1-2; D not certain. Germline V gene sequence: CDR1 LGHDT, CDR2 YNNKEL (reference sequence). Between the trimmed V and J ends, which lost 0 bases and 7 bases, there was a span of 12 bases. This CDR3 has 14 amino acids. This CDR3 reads CASSQDQTVAGYTF. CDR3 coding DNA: TGTGCCAGCAGCCAAGATCAGACCGTGGCTGGCTACACCTTC.

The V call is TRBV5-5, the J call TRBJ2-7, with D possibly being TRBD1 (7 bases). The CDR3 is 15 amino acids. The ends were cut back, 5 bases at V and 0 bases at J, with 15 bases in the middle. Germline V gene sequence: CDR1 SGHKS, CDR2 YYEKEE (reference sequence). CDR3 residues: CASRPRGDSSYEQYF. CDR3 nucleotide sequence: TGTGCCAGCAGGCCCAGGGGGGATAGCTCCTACGAGCAGTACTTC.

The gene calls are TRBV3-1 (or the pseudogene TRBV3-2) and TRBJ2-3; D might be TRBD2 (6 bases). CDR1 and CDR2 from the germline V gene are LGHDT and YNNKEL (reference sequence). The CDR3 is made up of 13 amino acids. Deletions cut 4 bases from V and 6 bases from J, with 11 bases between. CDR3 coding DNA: TGTGCCAGCAGCCGGGGGGAGGTGGATACGCAGTATTTT. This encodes CASSRGEVDTQYF.

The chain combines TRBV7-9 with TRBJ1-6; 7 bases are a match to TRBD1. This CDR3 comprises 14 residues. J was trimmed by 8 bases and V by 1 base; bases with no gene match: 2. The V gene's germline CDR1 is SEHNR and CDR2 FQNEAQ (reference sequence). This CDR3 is CASSLDRGDSPLHF. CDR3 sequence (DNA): TGTGCCAGCAGCTTAGACAGGGGTGATTCACCCCTCCACTTT.

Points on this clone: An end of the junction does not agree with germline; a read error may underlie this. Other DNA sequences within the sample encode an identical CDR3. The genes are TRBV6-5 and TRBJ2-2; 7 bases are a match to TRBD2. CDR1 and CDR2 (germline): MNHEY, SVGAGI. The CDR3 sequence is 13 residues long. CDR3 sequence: CASSYASGGELFF. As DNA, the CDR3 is TGTGCCAGCAGTTACGCTAGCGGCGGGGAGTTGTTTTTT.

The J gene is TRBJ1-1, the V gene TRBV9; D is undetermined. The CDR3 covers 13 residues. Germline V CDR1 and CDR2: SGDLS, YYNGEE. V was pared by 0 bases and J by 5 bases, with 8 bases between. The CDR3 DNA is TGTGCCAGCAGCGTAGGAGGGTTAACTGAAGCTTTCTTT. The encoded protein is CASSVGGLTEAFF.

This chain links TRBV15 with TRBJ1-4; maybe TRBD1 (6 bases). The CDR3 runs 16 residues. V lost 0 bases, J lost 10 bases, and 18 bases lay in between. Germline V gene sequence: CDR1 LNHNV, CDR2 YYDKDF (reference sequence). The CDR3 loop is CATSRDPGAWVGKLFF. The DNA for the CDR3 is TGTGCCACCAGCAGAGACCCGGGGGCGTGGGTGGGAAAACTGTTTTTT.

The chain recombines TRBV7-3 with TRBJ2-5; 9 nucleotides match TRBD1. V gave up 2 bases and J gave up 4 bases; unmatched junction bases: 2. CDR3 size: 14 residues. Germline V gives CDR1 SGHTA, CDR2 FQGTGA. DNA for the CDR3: TGTGCCAGCAGCTTAGGGACAGGGATAGAGACCCAGTACTTC. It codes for CASSLGTGIETQYF.

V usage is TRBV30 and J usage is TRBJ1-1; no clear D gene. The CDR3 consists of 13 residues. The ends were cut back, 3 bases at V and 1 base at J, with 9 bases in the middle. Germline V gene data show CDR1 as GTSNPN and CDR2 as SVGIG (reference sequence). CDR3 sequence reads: CAWSALGNTEAFF. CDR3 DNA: TGTGCCTGGAGCGCCCTAGGGAACACTGAAGCTTTCTTT.